The present T cell receptor (beta chain) was sequenced within a study of blood T cell repertoires in COVID-19. Study-level information: Acute and convalescent COVID-19 specimens originated in the United States, Italy and Spain. T cells, B-cell-depleted T cells, or PBMCs supplied cDNA or gDNA.

Clones were sequenced by immunoSEQ multiplex PCR, and TCRdb holds only the in-frame ones, with some missing. The data contain under 250,000 clones, around 81% of them seen just once; the ten biggest clones take up around 13%. The CDR3 loop spans 13 amino acids. CDR1 SGHRS and CDR2 YFSETQ come from the germline V gene. V gave up 5 bases and J gave up 8 bases, with 16 bases separating them. In this sample, this clone turned up once. The V and J genes are TRBV5-1 and TRBJ1-2; D not certain. The source of this sequence is a human donor in a cohort sampled during active COVID-19. Specimen: peripheral blood. In DNA, the CDR3 is TGCGCCAGCAGTAACCAGGCCGGGGAGGGCTACACCTTC. Translation gives CASSNQAGEGYTF.